The next 23 T cell receptor beta chains were all read from a single sample in a study of early T cells in non-severe SARS-CoV-2 infection. MiXCR was run by TCRdb on the 5' RACE reads, yielding one entry per CDR3 protein. The profile shows about 98,000 distinct CDR3 sequences, 10% to 15% of them singletons. What was sequenced was whole blood. These receptors all come from an adult who was a healthcare worker with PCR-confirmed SARS-CoV-2 infection or an uninfected control (not recorded which).

There are many counts of this clonotype. The rearrangement links TRBV20-1 to TRBJ2-1; maybe TRBD2 (5 bases). Trimming took 5 bases from V and 6 from J, leaving 17 bases between them. Germline values: CDR1 DFQATT, CDR2 SNEGSKA (reference sequence). This CDR3 is 14 amino acids long. The CDR3 region has the DNA TGCAGTGCTGTCGGGAAAGAGAACCTCAATGAGCAGTTCTTC. Translation: CSAVGKENLNEQFF.

In this sample, this clonotype turned up many times. The chain combines TRBV5-1 with TRBJ2-1; 9 nucleotides align to TRBD2. The CDR3 contains 15 residues. Germline V gene data show CDR1 as SGHRS and CDR2 as YFSETQ. After removal of 4 bases from V and 5 bases from J, the junction contained 7 bases not matched to a gene. The chain's CDR3 is CASSGSGRNDNEQFF. DNA for the CDR3: TGCGCCAGCAGCGGGAGCGGGAGGAACGACAATGAGCAGTTCTTC.

The chain joins TRBV7-9 to TRBJ2-3; no reliable D call. The CDR3 spans 13 residues. CDR1 is SEHNR, CDR2 FQNEAQ, per germline (reference sequence). Trimming pared 5 bases from V and 6 bases from J, leaving 12 bases between. In nucleotides, the CDR3 is TGTGCCAGCAGCCCCGAATTCACGGATACGCAGTATTTT. This codes for CASSPEFTDTQYF.

This clonotype was recorded a few times. This chain connects TRBV7-2 to TRBJ2-3; D is perhaps TRBD1 (5 bases). The CDR3 runs 15 residues. Trimming left V 5 bases short and J 2 bases short, with 14 bases between. CDR1 is SGHTA and CDR2 is FQGNSA in the germline V gene. The CDR3 DNA reads TGTGCCAGCAGCCAGCAGGGTATATCCACAGATACGCAGTATTTT. This codes for CASSQQGISTDTQYF. Combining the CDR3 with reference TRBV7-2 and TRBJ2-3 gives the whole variable domain GAGVSQSPSNKVTEKGKDVELRCDPISGHTALYWYRQSLGQGLEFLIYFQGNSAPDKSGLPSDRFSAERTGGSVSTLTIQRTQQEDSAVYLCASSQQGISTDTQYFGPGTRLTVL.

This clonotype was recorded many times. The V call is TRBV7-6, the J call TRBJ1-1, with TRBD1 as a possible D gene (5 bases). Germline CDR1 and CDR2: SGHVS and FNYEAQ. This CDR3 contains 14 residues. The V and J ends lost 1 base and 7 bases respectively, with 13 bases between them. CDR3 coding DNA: TGTGCCAGCAGCTTAGTGGCCTCGCAGGGTGAAGCTTTCTTT. This encodes CASSLVASQGEAFF.

The rearrangement joins TRBV4-3 to TRBJ2-5; weak D call: TRBD2 (6 bases). Between the trimmed V and J ends, which lost 1 base and 4 bases, there was a span of 13 bases. Germline V gives CDR1 LGHNA, CDR2 YSLEER. The CDR3 length is 15 residues. CDR3 nucleotide sequence: TGCGCCAGCAGCCAAGCCCCGCGCGGGGTAGAGACCCAGTACTTC. This codes for CASSQAPRGVETQYF.

This clonotype was found many times. The chain combines TRBV5-1 with TRBJ2-5; D gene uncertain. The CDR3 consists of 13 residues. Trimming pared 2 bases from V and 2 bases from J, leaving 7 bases between. CDR1 is SGHRS and CDR2 is YFSETQ in the germline V gene. CDR3 in DNA: TGCGCCAGCAGCTTAAGCTCTCAAGAGACCCAGTACTTC. Its protein is CASSLSSQETQYF.

The CDR3 nucleotides read TGTGCTAGTGGCACTAGCGGGAGGAGCACAGATACGCAGTATTTT. Its translation is CASGTSGRSTDTQYF. The V and J genes are TRBV12-5 and TRBJ2-3; TRBD2 matches at 12 bases. Germline-derived CDR1 and CDR2 are LGHNT and FRNRAP. This CDR3 region has 15 residues. The V and J ends lost 6 bases and 0 bases, in that order; junction bases with no gene match: 1.

This clonotype was seen a few times. The V gene is TRBV2, the J gene TRBJ2-2, with D possibly called TRBD1 or TRBD2 (5 bases each). CDR1 is SNHLY, CDR2 FYNNEI, per germline. The length of the CDR3 is 13 residues. V dropped 5 bases and J dropped 6 bases, with 10 bases sitting between them. CDR3 region: CASSQGRAGELFF. The CDR3 DNA reads as TGTGCCAGCAGTCAGGGACGGGCCGGGGAGCTGTTTTTT.

This clonotype has a handful of counts. The rearrangement joins TRBV6-6 to TRBJ2-7; a possible D gene is TRBD1 (6 bases). Germline V gene data show CDR1 as MNHNY and CDR2 as SVGAGI (reference sequence). V was pared by 6 bases and J by 4 bases, with 13 bases between. This CDR3 contains 13 residues. The CDR3 nucleotides are TGTGCCAGCAGCCCGACAGGTCCTTACGAGCAGTACTTC. Its protein is CASSPTGPYEQYF.

This clonotype was picked up a small number of times. The chain combines TRBV14 with TRBJ2-3; D gene ambiguous. The V and J ends lost 2 bases and 3 bases respectively, with 9 bases between them. This CDR3 spans 14 amino acids. Germline V lookup: CDR1 SGHDN, CDR2 FVKESK. The CDR3 protein is CASSQQERTDTQYF. The CDR3 nucleotides read TGTGCCAGCAGCCAACAAGAGAGGACAGATACGCAGTATTTT.

V usage is TRBV2 and J usage is TRBJ2-1; TRBD2 agrees at 11 bases. V shed 8 bases, J shed 6 bases, and the junction held 15 bases outside the gene matches. Germline CDR1 SNHLY, CDR2 FYNNEI. The CDR3 extends over 17 amino acids. DNA of the CDR3: TGTGCCAGCCATTTACCCATGACTAGCGGGAAGGGCAATGAGCAGTTCTTC. The encoded protein is CASHLPMTSGKGNEQFF. Based on the CDR3 plus reference TRBV2 and TRBJ2-1, the full variable domain is EPEVTQTPSHQVTQMGQEVILRCVPISNHLYFYWYRQILGQKVEFLVSFYNNEISEKSEIFDDQFSVERPDGSNFTLKIRSTKLEDSAMYFCASHLPMTSGKGNEQFFGPGTRLTVL.

The CDR3 bases are TGTGCCACAGCGACCCCCCGCTATAATTCACCCCTCCACTTT. This encodes CATATPRYNSPLHF. The chain uses TRBV6-6 and TRBJ1-6; no firm D call. CDR3 size: 14 residues. Germline lookup yields CDR1 MNHNY and CDR2 SVGAGI (reference sequence). The germline V and J ends were trimmed by 10 bases and 3 bases, with 13 bases remaining between them.

The chain couples TRBV10-2 to TRBJ1-1; a weak D match, TRBD1 (6 bases). The V end was cut by 2 bases, the J end by 1 base, with 14 bases between. This CDR3 spans 16 amino acids. The V gene's germline CDR1 is WSHSY and CDR2 SAAADI. The CDR3 DNA is TGCGCCAGCAGTGAGGTGTGGGACACGAGGAACACTGAAGCTTTCTTT. The encoded protein is CASSEVWDTRNTEAFF.

The gene calls are TRBV7-6 and TRBJ2-7; possibly TRBD2 for D (6 bases). CDR1 and CDR2 from the germline V gene are SGHVS and FNYEAQ. Trimming took off 1 base at V and 2 bases at J, with 9 bases between the two ends. This CDR3 spans 14 amino acids. CDR3 amino acids: CASSLGGTAYEQYF. DNA for the CDR3: TGTGCCAGCAGCTTAGGCGGGACGGCCTACGAGCAGTACTTC. The entire variable domain, with the rest obtained from reference TRBV7-6 and TRBJ2-7, is as follows: GAGVSQSPRYKVTKRGQDVALRCDPISGHVSLYWYRQALGQGPEFLTYFNYEAQQDKSGLPNDRFSAERPEGSISTLTIQRTEQRDSAMYRCASSLGGTAYEQYFGPGTRLTVT.

In this sample, this clonotype turned up many times. The CDR3 nucleotides read TGTGCCAGCAGTGGGACAGGGGTGATCTATGCCCAGCATTTT. Encoded protein: CASSGTGVIYAQHF. The chain links TRBV28 to TRBJ1-5, with TRBD1 identical over 10 bases. The germline gives CDR1 MDHEN, CDR2 SYDVKM. The CDR3 extends over 14 amino acids. With 5 bases clipped from V and 11 bases from J, the junction kept 9 bases outside the gene matches.

Note on this clonotype: A single base separates this from a much larger clone, so it may be a read error. The rearrangement links TRBV7-9 to TRBJ2-1; TRBD2 aligns across 9 bases. V lost 4 bases to trimming and J lost 3 bases; unmatched junction nucleotides: 7. CDR1 and CDR2 from the germline V gene are SEHNR and FQNEAQ (reference sequence). This CDR3 region has 16 residues. DNA of the CDR3: TGTGCCAGCAGCTCCCTTAGCGGGAGTAACTACAATGAGCAGTTCTTC. Translating it yields CASSSLSGSNYNEQFF.

This clonotype was observed at least ten times. The V call is TRBV4-1, the J call TRBJ2-3; D might be TRBD2 (5 bases). V lost 4 bases to trimming and J lost 6 bases, with 17 bases between them. This CDR3 has 15 residues. The germline CDR1 and CDR2 sequences are MGHRA and YSYEKL. DNA of the CDR3: TGCGCCAGCAGCCGGAGAGGGCAGGTCGATGATACGCAGTATTTT. It specifies CASSRRGQVDDTQYF.

For this clonotype: One base away lies a much larger clone, so this may be a sequencing read error. The chain recombines TRBV7-9 with TRBJ2-3; D is possibly TRBD1 (6 bases). Germline CDR1 reads SEHNR; CDR2 reads FQNEAQ (reference sequence). V was cut by 5 bases and J by 4 bases, with 13 bases left in between. CDR3 size: 14 residues. This chain's CDR3 is CASSLGAGPDTQYF. The DNA for the CDR3 is TGTGCCAGCAGCCTGGGGGCAGGGCCAGATACGCAGTATTTT.

Ten or more counts support this clonotype. The chain couples TRBV3-1 to TRBJ2-1, with a tentative D call TRBD2 (5 bases). Between the trimmed V and J ends, which lost 1 base and 3 bases, there was a span of 13 bases. The germline CDR1 and CDR2 sequences are LGHDT and YNNKEL (reference sequence). The CDR3 sequence is 16 residues long. The CDR3 coding sequence is TGTGCCAGCAGCCAAGTATATGGAGGTAACTACAATGAGCAGTTCTTC. Translated: CASSQVYGGNYNEQFF.

The genes are TRBV5-3 and TRBJ1-5; weak D call: TRBD1 (6 bases). TRBV5-3 is noted as an ORF with a role that remains uncertain. CDR3 length: 13 residues. Trimming pared 8 bases from V and 0 bases from J, leaving 9 bases between. The CDR3 DNA reads TGTGCCAGGAGGACAGTTAGCAATCAGCCCCAGCATTTT. It codes for CARRTVSNQPQHF.

V usage is TRBV28 and J usage is TRBJ1-1; 8 nucleotides align to TRBD1. Germline V gene lookup returns CDR1 MDHEN and CDR2 SYDVKM. This CDR3 has 11 amino acids. The V gene end was trimmed by 9 bases and the J gene end by 8 bases; junction bases not matched to a gene: 5. CDR3 nucleotide sequence: TGTGCCAGTTACAGGGGGAGGGAAGCTTTCTTT. This translates into CASYRGREAFF.

This clonotype was found a few times. The V and J genes are TRBV29-1 and TRBJ1-2; D perhaps matches TRBD1 (5 bases). Trimming removed 3 bases at V and 2 bases at J, with 13 bases between. This CDR3 region has 14 residues. Germline CDR1 is SQVTM and CDR2 is ANQGSEA. This CDR3 reads CSVDRGRVNYGYTF. Here the CDR3 DNA reads TGCAGCGTTGACCGGGGCAGGGTGAACTATGGCTACACCTTC.